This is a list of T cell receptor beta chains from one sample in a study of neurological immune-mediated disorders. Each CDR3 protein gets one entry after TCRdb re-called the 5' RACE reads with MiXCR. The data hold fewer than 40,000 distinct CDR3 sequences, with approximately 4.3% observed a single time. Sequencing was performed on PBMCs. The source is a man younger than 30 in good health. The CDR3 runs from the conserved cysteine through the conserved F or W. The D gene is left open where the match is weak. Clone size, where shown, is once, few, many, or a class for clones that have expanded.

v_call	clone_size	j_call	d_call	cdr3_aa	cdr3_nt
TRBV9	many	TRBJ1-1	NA	CASSVGVGDTEAFF	TGTGCCAGCAGCGTAGGGGTGGGTGACACTGAAGCTTTCTTT
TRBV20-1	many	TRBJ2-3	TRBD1	CSARDSEGASDTQYF	TGCAGTGCTAGAGATTCCGAGGGGGCCAGTGATACGCAGTATTTT
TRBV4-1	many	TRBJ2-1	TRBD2	CASSQGWREKLAGGVNEQFF	TGCGCCAGCAGCCAAGGTTGGAGGGAAAAACTAGCGGGAGGCGTGAATGAGCAGTTCTTC
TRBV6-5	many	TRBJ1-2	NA	CASSPERGGYGYTF	TGTGCCAGCAGTCCGGAGAGGGGCGGGTATGGCTACACCTTC
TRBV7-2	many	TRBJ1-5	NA	CASSLGGAQPQHF	TGTGCCAGCAGCTTAGGAGGGGCTCAGCCCCAGCATTTT
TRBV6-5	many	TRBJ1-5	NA	CASRQMYSNQPQHF	TGTGCCAGCAGACAGATGTATAGCAATCAGCCCCAGCATTTT
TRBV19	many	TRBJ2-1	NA	CASSSGGNEQFF	TGTGCCAGTAGTTCTGGGGGGAATGAGCAGTTCTTC
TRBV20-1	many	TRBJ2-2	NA	CSASQFHRELFF	TGCAGTGCGAGTCAATTCCATAGGGAGCTGTTTTTT
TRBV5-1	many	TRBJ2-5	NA	CASSLPTGQETQYF	TGCGCCAGCAGCCTCCCGACTGGTCAGGAGACCCAGTACTTC
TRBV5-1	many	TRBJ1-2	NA	CASSFQQGANYGYTF	TGCGCCAGCAGCTTCCAGCAGGGAGCTAACTATGGCTACACCTTC
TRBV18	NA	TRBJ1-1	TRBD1	CASSPYAQGEAEAFF	TGTGCCAGCTCACCATATGCACAGGGGGAGGCTGAAGCTTTCTTT
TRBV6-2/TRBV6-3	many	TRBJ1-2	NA	CASREDGNYGYTF	TGTGCCAGCCGGGAGGACGGGAACTATGGCTACACCTTC
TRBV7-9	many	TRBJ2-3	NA	CASRPDGDTQYF	TGTGCCAGCAGGCCGGACGGAGATACGCAGTATTTT
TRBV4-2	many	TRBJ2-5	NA	CASSQDTGETQYF	TGTGCCAGCAGCCAAGATACAGGGGAGACCCAGTACTTC
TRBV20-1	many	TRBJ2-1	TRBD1	CSAPGQGGNEQFF	TGCAGTGCGCCGGGACAGGGAGGGAATGAGCAGTTCTTC
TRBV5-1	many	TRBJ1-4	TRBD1	CASSSQGDSNEKLFF	TGCGCCAGCAGTTCTCAGGGGGACTCTAATGAAAAACTGTTTTTT
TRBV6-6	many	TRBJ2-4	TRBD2	CASSPGLANIQYF	TGTGCCAGCAGCCCGGGACTAGCGAACATTCAGTACTTC
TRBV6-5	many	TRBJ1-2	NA	CASSYQGSYGYTF	TGTGCCAGCAGTTACCAGGGTAGCTATGGCTACACCTTC
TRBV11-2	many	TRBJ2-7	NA	CASSLGLARLSEQYF	TGTGCCAGCAGCTTAGGTCTAGCTAGGTTGAGCGAGCAGTACTTC
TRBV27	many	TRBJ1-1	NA	CASSFVGNTEAFF	TGTGCCAGCAGTTTCGTGGGGAACACTGAAGCTTTCTTT
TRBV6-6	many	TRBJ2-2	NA	CATITGLENTGELFF	TGTGCCACCATAACGGGACTGGAGAACACCGGGGAGCTGTTTTTT
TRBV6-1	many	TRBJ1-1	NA	CASRETNWGTEAFF	TGTGCCAGCAGGGAGACAAACTGGGGCACTGAAGCTTTCTTT
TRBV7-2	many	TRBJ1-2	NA	CASSLLAGTAYGYTF	TGTGCCAGCAGCTTACTCGCAGGGACGGCCTATGGCTACACCTTC
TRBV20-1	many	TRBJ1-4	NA	CSARNEKLFF	TGCAGTGCTAGAAATGAAAAACTGTTTTTT
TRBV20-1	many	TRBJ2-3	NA	CSARVDSPDTQYF	TGCAGTGCTAGAGTCGACTCCCCAGATACGCAGTATTTT
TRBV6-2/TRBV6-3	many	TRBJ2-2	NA	CASSHGLRFTGELFF	TGTGCCAGCAGCCACGGACTAAGATTCACCGGGGAGCTGTTTTTT
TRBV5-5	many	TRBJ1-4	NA	CASSLTVATNEKLFF	TGTGCCAGCAGCTTGACAGTTGCAACTAATGAAAAACTGTTTTTT
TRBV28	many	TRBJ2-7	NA	CASSLPPAYEQYF	TGTGCCAGCAGTTTGCCCCCCGCCTACGAGCAGTACTTC
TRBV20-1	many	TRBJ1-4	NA	CSAGPLGKEKLFF	TGCAGTGCTGGACCCCTCGGGAAGGAAAAACTGTTTTTT
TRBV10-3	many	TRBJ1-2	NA	CAISLQDSRYGYTF	TGTGCCATCAGTCTACAGGACTCGCGGTATGGCTACACCTTC
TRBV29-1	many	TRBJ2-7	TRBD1	CSVARTGGRYDEQYF	TGCAGCGTTGCACGGACAGGGGGGCGGTACGACGAGCAGTACTTC
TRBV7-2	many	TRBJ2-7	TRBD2	CASSELAGAAEQYF	TGTGCCAGCAGCGAACTAGCGGGGGCCGCCGAGCAGTACTTC
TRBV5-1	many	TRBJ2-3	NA	CASMGTSITDTQYF	TGCGCCAGCATGGGGACGTCTATCACAGATACGCAGTATTTT
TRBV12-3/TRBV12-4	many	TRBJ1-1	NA	CASTLQLNTEAFF	TGTGCCAGCACCTTGCAGCTGAACACTGAAGCTTTCTTT
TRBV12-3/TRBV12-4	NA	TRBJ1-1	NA	CASSLAAAGRAFF	TGTGCCAGCAGTTTAGCTGCTGCGGGGAGAGCTTTCTTT
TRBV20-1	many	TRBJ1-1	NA	CSAREFASDRQNTEAFF	TGCAGTGCTAGAGAATTCGCCAGCGACAGGCAGAACACTGAAGCTTTCTTT
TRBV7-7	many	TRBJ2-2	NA	CASSARMGPGELFF	TGTGCTAGCAGCGCCAGAATGGGACCCGGGGAGCTGTTTTTT
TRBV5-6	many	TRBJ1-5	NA	CASSLGLLVQPQHF	TGTGCCAGCAGCTTGGGACTATTGGTTCAGCCCCAGCATTTT
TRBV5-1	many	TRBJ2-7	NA	CASGDGTSYEQYF	TGCGCCTCCGGGGACGGAACCTCCTACGAGCAGTACTTC
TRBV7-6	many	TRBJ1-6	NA	CASSPGQKNSPLHF	TGTGCCAGCAGCCCAGGACAGAAAAATTCACCCCTCCACTTT
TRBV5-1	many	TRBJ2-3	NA	CASSSVSGTDTQYF	TGCGCCAGCAGCAGTGTGAGTGGGACAGATACGCAGTATTTT
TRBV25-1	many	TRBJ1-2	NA	CASSTQGGGYTF	TGTGCCAGCAGTACACAGGGAGGTGGCTACACCTTC
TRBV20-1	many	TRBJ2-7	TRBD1	CSARTGASYEQYF	TGCAGTGCTAGAACAGGGGCGTCCTACGAGCAGTACTTC
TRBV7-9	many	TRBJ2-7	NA	CASSWGSSRGYEQYF	TGTGCCAGCAGCTGGGGATCCTCCCGGGGCTACGAGCAGTACTTC
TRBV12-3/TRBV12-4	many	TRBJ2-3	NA	CASSFLAGTDTQYF	TGTGCCAGCAGTTTCCTCGCAGGGACAGATACGCAGTATTTT
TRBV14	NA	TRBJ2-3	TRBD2	CASPEAGGPPDTQYF	TGTGCCAGCCCCGAAGCGGGGGGGCCCCCAGATACGCAGTATTTT
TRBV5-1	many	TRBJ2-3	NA	CASRFVGRPDTQYF	TGCGCCAGCAGGTTCGTCGGCCGCCCAGATACGCAGTATTTT
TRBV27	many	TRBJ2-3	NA	CASSNAPLITDTQYF	TGTGCCAGCAGCAATGCCCCGCTAATAACAGATACGCAGTATTTT
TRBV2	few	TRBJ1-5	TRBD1	CASRGGQGLGQPQHF	TGTGCCAGCCGAGGGGGACAGGGATTGGGTCAGCCCCAGCATTTT
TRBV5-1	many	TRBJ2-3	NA	CASSLGDSVDTQYF	TGCGCCAGCAGCTTGGGGGACTCCGTGGATACGCAGTATTTT
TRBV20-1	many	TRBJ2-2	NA	CSGPNANTGELFF	TGCAGTGGGCCCAACGCGAACACCGGGGAGCTGTTTTTT